This record covers a single T cell receptor beta chain. Its specific antigen is unknown. No base quality values were provided; no much bigger clone lies one nucleotide off. V drops 2 bases and J drops 6 bases, leaving 27 bases in between. The CDR3 goes from the cysteine to the phenylalanine over 19 residues. The entry retains the CDR3 DNA only, 57 bases that are in frame from base 1. Taken from the germline V gene (reference sequence), the CDR1 and CDR2 loops are MNHEY and SMNVEV. This record belongs to a study of cytomegalovirus exposure and HLA in healthy donors (TCRdb year 2017). Study-wide context: A later analysis indicated that the 120 or so validation repertoires were generated on the platform also employed for the approximately 670 repertoires of the first cohort. To predict cytomegalovirus infection status, the study brought together high-throughput TCR immunosequencing, statistical association of individual TCRs with disease status, and machine learning. In addition to the first cohort of 666 subjects, a separate validation cohort of approximately 110 different subjects was used. The study aimed to test whether cataloging public T cell receptors could reveal signatures of past pathogen exposure.

The research as a whole found: In the study, 150 to 200 TCR beta chains were listed as associated with cytomegalovirus. The classifier was reported to diagnose cytomegalovirus status with high specificity and sensitivity in both the original cohort and the validation cohort. It was suggested by the authors that the approach could potentially be generalized to other disease states and immunological phenotypes. In vitro tests confirmed that a few of the cytomegalovirus-associated TCR beta chains recognize cytomegalovirus antigens. A later analysis lacked HLA typing for the validation cohort, so it scored co-occurrence in that cohort across all 110 or so repertoires. In a later analysis, TCRs clustered in the first cohort were found to also tend to co-occur in the 120 or so validation repertoires, with 94% of cluster scores above 0. While some public TCRs were present in many individuals, most TCR sequences turned up only very rarely across donors.

Separate from the roughly 650-subject first cohort, the validation cohort of 95 to 150 subjects was the group to which the donors belonged. The library came from the immunoSEQ multiplex PCR assay. Turning to the authors' computational methods: A statistical classification framework was built for diagnosing cytomegalovirus status from the catalog of TCR beta chain sequences. The immuneACCESS repertoire file appears here via TCRdb, limited to in-frame rearrangements. These files lack a portion of the clones; in checked studies, under half of the deficit traces to unresolved V genes, and the cause of the others is not known. Clone size and the V and J calls come from that table; the DNA yielded D and trimming. The table for this sample lists tens of thousands of clones; roughly 84% of them were counted only once. The ten most abundant clones make up 12% of the sample.

This TCR was sampled from a woman aged 18-29 years in good health and CMV-seropositive. Sequences were obtained from PBMCs. This chain joins TRBV27 to TRBJ2-3, with a weak D call of TRBD2 (5 bases match). In nucleotides, the sequence is TGTGCCAGCAGTTTACACCTAAAAACCGACCCGGGGTCCTCCGATACGCAGTATTTT. Its protein is CASSLHLKTDPGSSDTQYF.